The rows below give T cell receptor beta chains drawn from one sample of a study of cytomegalovirus exposure and HLA in healthy donors. Profiling relied on immunoSEQ multiplex PCR, and the TCRdb table lists in-frame clones only, not all of them. The sample contains over 85,000 clones, 75% to 80% of which appear only once. The specimen sequenced was PBMCs. The receptors were sampled from a female donor in good health and CMV-seronegative. Each CDR3 is given with its conserved first and last residue. The D gene is left open where the match is weak. A row's size may be missing; if present it is once, few, many or a size class.

V gene: TRBV7-2; D gene: TRBD1; clone size: NA; J gene: TRBJ2-7; CDR3 DNA: TGTGCCAGCAGCGAAAACAGGGGTCAGGGGCAGTACTTC; CDR3 protein: CASSENRGQGQYF
V gene: TRBV19; D gene: NA; clone size: NA; J gene: TRBJ1-2; CDR3 DNA: TGTGCCAGTAGTCCCGGGAAGAATAGTGGCTACACCTTC; CDR3 protein: CASSPGKNSGYTF
V gene: TRBV27; D gene: NA; clone size: NA; J gene: TRBJ1-1; CDR3 DNA: TGTGCCAGCAGCCGGGGGGTTCCGAACACTGAAGCTTTCTTT; CDR3 protein: CASSRGVPNTEAFF
V gene: TRBV9; D gene: NA; clone size: few; J gene: TRBJ1-6; CDR3 DNA: TGTGCCAGCAGCGTAGACCAGGGGAATTCACCCCTCCACTTT; CDR3 protein: CASSVDQGNSPLHF
V gene: TRBV14; D gene: NA; clone size: NA; J gene: TRBJ2-5; CDR3 DNA: TGTGCCAGCAGCCAAGAAACGGGGATTCGAGAGACCCAGTACTTC; CDR3 protein: CASSQETGIRETQYF
V gene: TRBV5-1; D gene: TRBD1; clone size: few; J gene: TRBJ2-7; CDR3 DNA: TGCGCCAGCAGCGGGAGGGACAGGGGAGACTACGAGCAGTACTTC; CDR3 protein: CASSGRDRGDYEQYF
V gene: TRBV5-1; D gene: NA; clone size: few; J gene: TRBJ2-7; CDR3 DNA: TGCGCCAGCAGCCCCGGAGGGGACTACGAGCAGTACTTC; CDR3 protein: CASSPGGDYEQYF
V gene: TRBV2; D gene: NA; clone size: few; J gene: TRBJ1-2; CDR3 DNA: TGTGCCAGCAGGTCTGGGGCGTCGGGTGGCTACACCTTC; CDR3 protein: CASRSGASGGYTF
V gene: TRBV5-4; D gene: NA; clone size: NA; J gene: TRBJ2-2; CDR3 DNA: TGTGCCAGCAGTCTGGAACGGGACACCGGGGAGCTGTTTTTT; CDR3 protein: CASSLERDTGELFF
V gene: TRBV27; D gene: TRBD1; clone size: NA; J gene: TRBJ1-5; CDR3 DNA: TGTGCCAGCAGTGCTCAGGGGGCTGGCAATCAGCCCCAGCATTTT; CDR3 protein: CASSAQGAGNQPQHF
V gene: TRBV27; D gene: NA; clone size: NA; J gene: TRBJ2-7; CDR3 DNA: TGTGCCAGCAGTCTTGATCTTAGGACAGACTACGAGCAGTACTTC; CDR3 protein: CASSLDLRTDYEQYF
V gene: TRBV12-5; D gene: TRBD1; clone size: once; J gene: TRBJ1-5; CDR3 DNA: TGTGCTAGTGGCCCTCCCTCAGGGGGACCCTGTCCATCAGGGTCCCAGCATTTT; CDR3 protein: CASGPPSGGPCPSGSQHF
V gene: TRBV19; D gene: TRBD1; clone size: NA; J gene: TRBJ2-7; CDR3 DNA: TGTGCCAGTAACCTAGAGGGGGCCGGAGAGCAGTACTTC; CDR3 protein: CASNLEGAGEQYF
V gene: TRBV10-1; D gene: NA; clone size: NA; J gene: TRBJ2-3; CDR3 DNA: TGCGCCAGCAGTGAGGCCCTAGGAAGCACAGATACGCAGTATTTT; CDR3 protein: CASSEALGSTDTQYF
V gene: TRBV5-1; D gene: TRBD1; clone size: NA; J gene: TRBJ2-4; CDR3 DNA: TGCGCCAGCAGCCCTGGGACAGGGGGGTCCAAAAACATTCAGTACTTC; CDR3 protein: CASSPGTGGSKNIQYF
V gene: TRBV28; D gene: NA; clone size: NA; J gene: TRBJ2-3; CDR3 DNA: TGTGCCAGCACCGCCTGGACTAGCACAGATACGCAGTATTTT; CDR3 protein: CASTAWTSTDTQYF
V gene: TRBV27; D gene: NA; clone size: NA; J gene: TRBJ1-2; CDR3 DNA: TGTGCCAGCAGTTTAAACGGACAGACGTATGGCTACACCTTC; CDR3 protein: CASSLNGQTYGYTF
V gene: TRBV7-8; D gene: NA; clone size: NA; J gene: TRBJ1-1; CDR3 DNA: TGTGCCAGCAGCGTACAGGTGAACACTGAAGCTTTCTTT; CDR3 protein: CASSVQVNTEAFF
V gene: TRBV7-3; D gene: TRBD2; clone size: NA; J gene: TRBJ2-7; CDR3 DNA: TGTGCCAGCAGCTTGGGAGGGCGCTCCTACGAGCAGTACTTC; CDR3 protein: CASSLGGRSYEQYF
V gene: TRBV9; D gene: TRBD1; clone size: NA; J gene: TRBJ1-3; CDR3 DNA: TGTGCCAGCAGCGTAGGGACAGGGTTCGGTGGAAACACCATATATTTT; CDR3 protein: CASSVGTGFGGNTIYF
V gene: TRBV7-5; D gene: NA; clone size: NA; J gene: TRBJ2-1; CDR3 DNA: TGTGCCAGCAGCTTCACCGGAGCGGGGGAGCAGTTCTTC; CDR3 protein: CASSFTGAGEQFF
V gene: TRBV5-1; D gene: TRBD1; clone size: NA; J gene: TRBJ2-7; CDR3 DNA: TGCGCCAGCAGCAAGACAGGGGAAGGCTACGAGCAGTACTTC; CDR3 protein: CASSKTGEGYEQYF
V gene: TRBV13; D gene: TRBD1; clone size: NA; J gene: TRBJ1-1; CDR3 DNA: TGTGCCAGCAGCTCAAAATGGATGACAGGGCGGACTGAAGCTTTCTTT; CDR3 protein: CASSSKWMTGRTEAFF
V gene: TRBV6-5; D gene: TRBD2; clone size: once; J gene: TRBJ2-3; CDR3 DNA: TGTGCCAGCAGTTCTAGCGGGGGTGTGATCGCGCAGTATTTT; CDR3 protein: CASSSSGGVIAQYF
V gene: TRBV9; D gene: TRBD2; clone size: NA; J gene: TRBJ2-1; CDR3 DNA: TGTGCCAGCAGCGTAGCTTCAGGACCGGGACTAGCGGGAGTTGAGCAGTTCTTC; CDR3 protein: CASSVASGPGLAGVEQFF
V gene: TRBV11-2; D gene: NA; clone size: NA; J gene: TRBJ2-7; CDR3 DNA: TGTGCCAGCAGCTTTTTAGCCAGTTCTAACTACGAGCAGTACTTC; CDR3 protein: CASSFLASSNYEQYF
V gene: TRBV28; D gene: TRBD1; clone size: few; J gene: TRBJ1-4; CDR3 DNA: TGTGCCAGCAGTCCCCGACAGGGGGCCTGGGAAAAACTGTTTTTT; CDR3 protein: CASSPRQGAWEKLFF
V gene: TRBV9; D gene: NA; clone size: NA; J gene: TRBJ2-4; CDR3 DNA: TGTGCCAGCAGCGTAACGAACAGGGCCGGGAACATTCAGTACTTC; CDR3 protein: CASSVTNRAGNIQYF
V gene: TRBV7-3; D gene: TRBD2; clone size: NA; J gene: TRBJ2-2; CDR3 DNA: TGTGCCAGCAGCTTAAATGGCGGGAGGGCCTCGAACACCGGGGAGCTGTTTTTT; CDR3 protein: CASSLNGGRASNTGELFF
V gene: TRBV29-1; D gene: NA; clone size: NA; J gene: TRBJ1-2; CDR3 DNA: TGCAGCGTTGGAGTACCGATCAGGGAAAGTGCGAGTGGCTACACCTTC; CDR3 protein: CSVGVPIRESASGYTF
V gene: TRBV27; D gene: TRBD2; clone size: few; J gene: TRBJ2-7; CDR3 DNA: TGTGCCAGCAGCGGACTAGCGGGAGGCGAGCAGTACTTC; CDR3 protein: CASSGLAGGEQYF
V gene: TRBV12-5; D gene: NA; clone size: NA; J gene: TRBJ1-2; CDR3 DNA: TGTGCTAGTGGTTTGGCCTACCCCGACACGATCTATGGCTACACCTTC; CDR3 protein: CASGLAYPDTIYGYTF
V gene: TRBV28; D gene: NA; clone size: NA; J gene: TRBJ1-3; CDR3 DNA: TGTGCCAGCACCCAACTCAGGGGCTCTGGAAACACCATATATTTT; CDR3 protein: CASTQLRGSGNTIYF
V gene: TRBV19; D gene: TRBD1; clone size: few; J gene: TRBJ1-1; CDR3 DNA: TGTGCCAGTAGTATAGCCCCGACAGGGAAGGCTTTCTTT; CDR3 protein: CASSIAPTGKAFF
V gene: TRBV7-9; D gene: TRBD1; clone size: NA; J gene: TRBJ1-1; CDR3 DNA: TGTGCCAGCAGCTCTACGACAGGGGGCGATGAAGCTTTCTTT; CDR3 protein: CASSSTTGGDEAFF
V gene: TRBV6-5; D gene: TRBD1; clone size: NA; J gene: TRBJ1-4; CDR3 DNA: TGTGCCAGCAGTTACTCGACAGGGGGGAAACTGTTTTTT; CDR3 protein: CASSYSTGGKLFF
V gene: TRBV10-3; D gene: TRBD2; clone size: NA; J gene: TRBJ2-1; CDR3 DNA: TGTGCCATCAGTGATGGAGTAGCGGGGGCTTTATGGAATGAGCAGTTCTTC; CDR3 protein: CAISDGVAGALWNEQFF
V gene: TRBV6-1; D gene: NA; clone size: NA; J gene: TRBJ2-5; CDR3 DNA: TGTGCCAGTTCGGAGACCCAGTACTTC; CDR3 protein: CASSETQYF